This entry describes one T cell receptor beta chain. The CDR3 contains 14 residues. V dropped 6 bases and J dropped 3; count of bases not matched to a gene: 4. CDR1 is MNHNS and CDR2 is SASEGT in the germline V gene. These data belong to a study of PD-L1 blockade in urothelial cancer. Study-wide background: Before enrollment, 0 to 3 chemotherapy regimens had been given to patients. Blood analysis was done at 3 weeks (second dose) and 6 weeks after treatment began.

Profiled with immunoSEQ multiplex PCR; TCRdb holds only in-frame clones, not every one. The table shows 25,000 to 30,000 clones, with about 90% occurring only once. The sample here was PBMCs, taken around atezolizumab (anti-PD-L1) treatment. This clonotype originated in a man between 50 and 59 years old with urothelial cancer. The V gene is TRBV6-1, the J gene TRBJ1-2, with 10 positions matching TRBD1. The CDR3 DNA sequence: TGTGCCAGCAGCCCGACAGGGGGCGACTATGGCTACACCTTC. Translating it yields CASSPTGGDYGYTF.